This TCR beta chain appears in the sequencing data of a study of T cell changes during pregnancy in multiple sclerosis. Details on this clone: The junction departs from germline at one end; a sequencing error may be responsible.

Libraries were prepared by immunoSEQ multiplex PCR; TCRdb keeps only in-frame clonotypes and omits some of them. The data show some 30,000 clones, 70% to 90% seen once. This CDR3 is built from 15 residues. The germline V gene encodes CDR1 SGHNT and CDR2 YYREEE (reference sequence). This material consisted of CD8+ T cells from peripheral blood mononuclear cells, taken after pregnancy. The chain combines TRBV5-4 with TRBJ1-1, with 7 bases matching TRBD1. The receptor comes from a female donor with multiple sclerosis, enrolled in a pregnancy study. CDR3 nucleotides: TGTGCCAGCAGCTACCCACAGGGGAGGAACGCTGAAGCTTTCTTT. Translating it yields CASSYPQGRNAEAFF.